Listed below are T cell receptor beta chains from one sample, sequenced in a study of shared clonotypes between healthy human individuals. Here immunoSEQ multiplex PCR was the method, and the copy in TCRdb shows in-frame clones only, minus some. The sample gives some 1.4 million clones, around 95% of which show up once; roughly 1.2% is in the top ten. Source material: naive CD4+ T cells sorted from blood. Receptor source: a young man in good health. Each CDR3 is given with its conserved first and last residue. The order of the fields is J gene, clone size, D gene, V gene, CDR3 DNA, CDR3 protein. A D gene is named only where the DNA matches it firmly. Part of the rows lack a size; the others show once, few, many or a class for expanded clones.

j_call: TRBJ1-2
clone_size: .
d_call: TRBD1
v_call: TRBV5-1
cdr3_nt: TGCGCCAGCAGCAGATCCGGGACAGGGCAAGTCTATGGCTACACCTTC
cdr3_aa: CASSRSGTGQVYGYTF

j_call: TRBJ1-4
clone_size: .
d_call: TRBD1
v_call: TRBV15
cdr3_nt: TGTGCCACCAGCAGAGTACAGGGGGCATTCTCCCTCGAGGAAAAACTGTTTTTT
cdr3_aa: CATSRVQGAFSLEEKLFF

j_call: TRBJ1-5
clone_size: .
d_call: TRBD1
v_call: TRBV28
cdr3_nt: TGTGCCAGCAGTTTATGGGCCGGGCAGGGGGGGACTCAGCCCCAGCATTTT
cdr3_aa: CASSLWAGQGGTQPQHF

j_call: TRBJ1-1
clone_size: .
d_call: TRBD1
v_call: TRBV5-1
cdr3_nt: TGCGCCAGCAGCCCCACAGGGGGGAACACTGAAGCTTTCTTT
cdr3_aa: CASSPTGGNTEAFF

j_call: TRBJ1-1
clone_size: .
d_call: .
v_call: TRBV9
cdr3_nt: TGTGCCAGCAGCGTAGTTGTAACGCGGACGAACACTGAAGCTTTCTTT
cdr3_aa: CASSVVVTRTNTEAFF

j_call: TRBJ2-7
clone_size: once
d_call: TRBD1
v_call: TRBV6-1
cdr3_nt: TGTGCCAGCAGAAACCCGGGACAGCGCTACGAGCAGTACTTC
cdr3_aa: CASRNPGQRYEQYF

j_call: TRBJ1-5
clone_size: .
d_call: .
v_call: TRBV28
cdr3_nt: TGTGCCAGCACCACCGGGGCTTCTCCCCGAAGCAATCAGCCCCAGCATTTT
cdr3_aa: CASTTGASPRSNQPQHF

j_call: TRBJ1-3
clone_size: .
d_call: .
v_call: TRBV11-2
cdr3_nt: TGTGCCAGCAGCTTTCCCGCAGGTGGGGGCCCTGGAAACACCATATATTTT
cdr3_aa: CASSFPAGGGPGNTIYF

j_call: TRBJ2-1
clone_size: .
d_call: .
v_call: TRBV5-1
cdr3_nt: TGCGCCAGCAACTTCCAGCCAGGGGAGTACAATGAGCAGTTCTTC
cdr3_aa: CASNFQPGEYNEQFF

j_call: TRBJ2-2
clone_size: .
d_call: .
v_call: TRBV28
cdr3_nt: TGTGCCAGCAGGAACAGGGTGGCGAACACCGGGGAGCTGTTTTTT
cdr3_aa: CASRNRVANTGELFF

j_call: TRBJ2-7
clone_size: .
d_call: .
v_call: TRBV10-3
cdr3_nt: TGTGCCATCAGTGAGTCCCGATCGGTTGTCTACGAGCAGTACTTC
cdr3_aa: CAISESRSVVYEQYF

j_call: TRBJ2-4
clone_size: .
d_call: .
v_call: TRBV7-9
cdr3_nt: TGTGCCAGCAGCCCTACCCGTCCAGGGGTGAGGAACATTCAGTACTTC
cdr3_aa: CASSPTRPGVRNIQYF

j_call: TRBJ2-2
clone_size: .
d_call: .
v_call: TRBV5-6
cdr3_nt: TGTGCCAGCAGCTTTGGTCCCCGTGACGGGGAGCTGTTTTTT
cdr3_aa: CASSFGPRDGELFF

j_call: TRBJ2-4
clone_size: .
d_call: TRBD1
v_call: TRBV14
cdr3_nt: TGTGCCAGCAGCCAAGAGATCCGCAGGGGGAACATTCAGTACTTC
cdr3_aa: CASSQEIRRGNIQYF

j_call: TRBJ2-7
clone_size: .
d_call: .
v_call: TRBV5-1
cdr3_nt: TGCGCCAGCAGCTCGGGACGGGTGACTATCTACGAGCAGTACTTC
cdr3_aa: CASSSGRVTIYEQYF

j_call: TRBJ2-7
clone_size: .
d_call: .
v_call: TRBV6-1
cdr3_nt: TGTGCCAGCAGTGAAGGGCCCTACGAGCAGTACTTC
cdr3_aa: CASSEGPYEQYF

j_call: TRBJ2-7
clone_size: .
d_call: .
v_call: TRBV25-1
cdr3_nt: TGTGCCACCCTAGGACCGGGCGCGTACGAGCAGTACTTC
cdr3_aa: CATLGPGAYEQYF

j_call: TRBJ2-1
clone_size: .
d_call: .
v_call: TRBV9
cdr3_nt: TGTGCCAGCAGCGTTGGCCCTCTGCCTAGACCGTTAAGCGGGACAAAGAGGAATGAGCAGTTCTTC
cdr3_aa: CASSVGPLPRPLSGTKRNEQFF

j_call: TRBJ2-7
clone_size: .
d_call: TRBD2
v_call: TRBV19
cdr3_nt: TGTGCCAGTAAGGTCACGGGGACTAGCGGGAGGGCCGAGCAGTACTTC
cdr3_aa: CASKVTGTSGRAEQYF

j_call: TRBJ2-7
clone_size: .
d_call: .
v_call: TRBV7-2
cdr3_nt: TGTGCCAGCAGCAGGACGGACAGCTACGAGCAGTACTTC
cdr3_aa: CASSRTDSYEQYF

j_call: TRBJ1-5
clone_size: .
d_call: .
v_call: TRBV28
cdr3_nt: TGTGCCAGCAATTTGGGGCAGTTCAATCAGCCCCAGCATTTT
cdr3_aa: CASNLGQFNQPQHF

j_call: TRBJ2-2
clone_size: .
d_call: .
v_call: TRBV10-3
cdr3_nt: TGTGCCATCAGTGGAAGGGGAGGAACCGGGGAGCTGTTTTTT
cdr3_aa: CAISGRGGTGELFF

j_call: TRBJ2-7
clone_size: .
d_call: .
v_call: TRBV5-4
cdr3_nt: TGTGCCAGCAGCTTGCCCTCTAACGAGCAGTACTTC
cdr3_aa: CASSLPSNEQYF

j_call: TRBJ2-7
clone_size: once
d_call: .
v_call: TRBV5-1
cdr3_nt: TGCGCCAGCAGCTTGGCCCTCGAGGAGCAGTACTTC
cdr3_aa: CASSLALEEQYF

j_call: TRBJ2-7
clone_size: once
d_call: TRBD1
v_call: TRBV28
cdr3_nt: TGTGCCAGCAGTTCGGACAGGTACGAGCAGTACTTC
cdr3_aa: CASSSDRYEQYF

j_call: TRBJ2-7
clone_size: .
d_call: .
v_call: TRBV15
cdr3_nt: TGTGCCACCAGCAGAGATCGGACATCCTACGAGCAGTACTTC
cdr3_aa: CATSRDRTSYEQYF

j_call: TRBJ2-3
clone_size: .
d_call: .
v_call: TRBV7-9
cdr3_nt: TGTGCCAGCAGCCTCAGGACAGTCTCAGATACGCAGTATTTT
cdr3_aa: CASSLRTVSDTQYF

j_call: TRBJ1-1
clone_size: .
d_call: .
v_call: TRBV12-5
cdr3_nt: TGTGCTAGTGCTATCCGGGGGAACACTGAAGCTTTCTTT
cdr3_aa: CASAIRGNTEAFF

j_call: TRBJ2-2
clone_size: .
d_call: TRBD2
v_call: TRBV4-3
cdr3_nt: TGCGCCAGCAGCCACGCGAGCGGGAGCGTAGGCACCGGGGAGCTGTTTTTT
cdr3_aa: CASSHASGSVGTGELFF

j_call: TRBJ2-7
clone_size: .
d_call: .
v_call: TRBV5-6
cdr3_nt: TGTGCCAGCAGCTTGAGGGGGACCTTGAAAGAGCAGTACTTC
cdr3_aa: CASSLRGTLKEQYF

j_call: TRBJ2-7
clone_size: .
d_call: .
v_call: TRBV6-6
cdr3_nt: TGTGCCAGCAGTTATAGCCGGAGCTCCTACGAGCAGTACTTC
cdr3_aa: CASSYSRSSYEQYF

j_call: TRBJ1-5
clone_size: .
d_call: .
v_call: TRBV2
cdr3_nt: TGTGCCAGCAGTGACACGGGGCCCCAGCATTTT
cdr3_aa: CASSDTGPQHF

j_call: TRBJ2-2
clone_size: once
d_call: .
v_call: TRBV18
cdr3_nt: TGTGCCAGCTCACCGAGCGGGCCCTACACCGGGGAGCTGTTTTTT
cdr3_aa: CASSPSGPYTGELFF

j_call: TRBJ2-2
clone_size: .
d_call: .
v_call: TRBV9
cdr3_nt: TGTGCCAGCAGCGTAGTGGTAACCACCGGGGAGCTGTTTTTT
cdr3_aa: CASSVVVTTGELFF

j_call: TRBJ2-7
clone_size: .
d_call: .
v_call: TRBV21-1
cdr3_nt: TGTGCCACCCAGCGGCGCAGGGCCTCCTACGAGCAGTACTTC
cdr3_aa: CATQRRRASYEQYF

j_call: TRBJ2-1
clone_size: .
d_call: .
v_call: TRBV13
cdr3_nt: TGTGCCAGCAGCCTCTCTCAGGGGCTCTGGGGAAACAATGAGCAGTTCTTC
cdr3_aa: CASSLSQGLWGNNEQFF

j_call: TRBJ2-7
clone_size: .
d_call: .
v_call: TRBV9
cdr3_nt: TGTGCCAGCAGCGTAGCTGGGACAAATTACGAGCAGTACTTC
cdr3_aa: CASSVAGTNYEQYF

j_call: TRBJ2-7
clone_size: .
d_call: .
v_call: TRBV28
cdr3_nt: TGTGCCAGCAGTTCCGTACGATGGGACCCCACCGGACAGTACTTC
cdr3_aa: CASSSVRWDPTGQYF

j_call: TRBJ2-7
clone_size: .
d_call: TRBD1
v_call: TRBV28
cdr3_nt: TGTGCCAGCAGGGGACAGGGTAAGTACGGCGAGCAGTACTTC
cdr3_aa: CASRGQGKYGEQYF

j_call: TRBJ2-7
clone_size: .
d_call: .
v_call: TRBV7-8
cdr3_nt: TGTGCCAGCAGCTTAGGAGGAGGGGAGCAGTACTTC
cdr3_aa: CASSLGGGEQYF

j_call: TRBJ1-1
clone_size: .
d_call: .
v_call: TRBV7-9
cdr3_nt: TGTGCCAGCAGCTTTCGCGAGTATCCACTTGAGGGAGAAGCTTTCTTT
cdr3_aa: CASSFREYPLEGEAFF